The source of this TCR beta chain is a study of CD8 T cells in Susac syndrome (dated by TCRdb to 2018 to 2020). With respect to the entire study: The study used repertoire sequencing to test whether antigen drove CD8+ T cell activation and differentiation in Susac syndrome.

According to the germline V gene (reference sequence), CDR1 reads LNHDA and CDR2 reads SQIVND. V ends up 5 bases short and J 4 bases short, with an unmatched junction base count of 10. The CDR3 runs 15 amino acids, cysteine and phenylalanine included. Only CDR3 DNA is held: 45 bases, read in frame from base 1. RNA was extracted with the RNeasy kit and roughly 0.45 to 1 ug was reverse transcribed using random hexamers. The immunoSEQ multiplex PCR assay, covering 54 Vbeta and 13 Jbeta segments, was used to amplify TCR beta CDR3 regions. PCR amplification bias was corrected by using a synthetic template baseline for primer optimization and computational correction. The authors processed their data as follows. Reads were annotated to V, D and J genes according to IMGT and were analyzed with immunoSEQ Analyzer, with only productive sequences retained. Clonality was computed as one minus Shannon entropy normalized by log2 of the number of productive unique sequences. For each patient and control, public and private clones were evaluated within the 100 most prevalent clones. Clones were defined as Susac-specific if absent from the healthy and MS cohorts, from over a thousand published viral clones and from other ImmuneACCESS disease sequences. TCRdb applied fastp at Q25 and MiXCR to the public reads, then kept only in-frame beta chains. Each CDR3 protein appears once, grouped with its most common genes and DNA. The authors' filters were not applied to this entry. This sample holds 250,000 to 350,000 distinct CDR3 sequences; 90% to 95% were observed only once. The top ten constitute over 0.05% of the sample.

Peripheral blood CD8+ and CD4+ T cells from healthy donors, Susac syndrome patients and multiple sclerosis patients were profiled using high-throughput TCR beta sequencing. The multiple sclerosis controls were treatment-naive patients whose relapsing-remitting disease, either stable or active, fulfilled the revised McDonald criteria. Bulk CD8+ and CD4+ T cells were purified magnetically by negative isolation, whereas CD8+ TEMRA cells were enriched by FACS. Blood was collected in EDTA tubes and processed within 24 hours, with PBMCs isolated through density gradient centrifugation. PBMCs intended for TCR sequencing were cryopreserved in liquid nitrogen and were subsequently thawed in a 37 degrees C water bath. A purity of at least 90% was achieved for sorted or isolated CD4+, CD8+ and CD8+ TEMRA cells. Overall study outcomes, separate from this receptor: The number of individuals in the TCR sequencing and HLA analysis was acknowledged as relatively small.

A note on this clonotype: Its cognate antigen has yet to be identified. Base qualities were left out, and no much larger clone turns up one base away.

Source material: CD4+ T cells from PBMCs. Here the chain combines TRBV19 and TRBJ1-2; TRBD1 lines up with 7 middle nucleotides. This receptor was identified in a human donor with multiple sclerosis. The DNA sequence follows: TGTGCCAGTAGTCCCCTGGACAGGACCATCTATGGCTACACCTTC. Its protein is CASSPLDRTIYGYTF.